These 32 T cell receptor beta chains were sequenced from one sample in a study of T cells expressing NK-cell markers. TCRdb re-called the 5' RACE reads; one entry per CDR3 protein, DNA not given. The table lists about 460,000 distinct CDR3 sequences. The sample comprised blood T cells: a sorted CD56 or NKG2C T cell subset, CD4+ or CD8+ T cells, or bulk PBMC T cells (not recorded which). These receptors all come from a woman aged 45-65 years in good health.

This chain connects TRBV28 to TRBJ2-3; TCRdb proposes TRBD2, but this gene call is untestable without DNA. The CDR3 covers 16 residues. CDR1 MDHEN and CDR2 SYDVKM come from the germline V gene. The CDR3 protein is CASSPRRRRAGDTQYF.

This chain connects TRBV3-1 to TRBJ2-2; TCRdb calls TRBD1, which cannot be checked without DNA. The CDR3 spans 16 residues. Germline V gives CDR1 LGHDT, CDR2 YNNKEL (reference sequence). This CDR3 is CASSQPQTGQTGELFF.

The V gene is TRBV11-2, the J gene TRBJ1-3; TCRdb proposes TRBD1, but this gene call is untestable without DNA. This CDR3 has 15 residues. CDR1 and CDR2 from the germline V gene are SGHAT and FQNNGV. The CDR3 here is CASSLQQAIGNTIYF.

CDR3 sequence: CASSQTGGYGYTF. V and J are TRBV7-8 and TRBJ1-2; TCRdb names TRBD1, which stays unverified in the absence of DNA. Germline values: CDR1 SGHVS, CDR2 FQNEAQ. The CDR3 consists of 13 residues.

The chain couples TRBV4-1 to TRBJ1-5; TCRdb proposes TRBD1, but this gene call is untestable without DNA. Looked up from germline, CDR1 is MGHRA and CDR2 is YSYEKL. The CDR3 covers 15 residues. The CDR3: CASSPGDRVNQPQHF.

The chain couples TRBV5-5 to TRBJ1-3. Germline lookup yields CDR1 SGHKS and CDR2 YYEKEE (reference sequence). The CDR3 has 15 residues. CDR3 protein: CASSLVGGSGNTIYF.

This sequence joins TRBV2 and TRBJ2-5. This CDR3 is 17 amino acids long. The germline V gene has CDR1 SNHLY and CDR2 FYNNEI. The chain's CDR3 is CASSETRDTLYQETQYF.

The gene calls are TRBV20-1 and TRBJ2-5; TCRdb selects TRBD1, and the lack of DNA leaves this call unchecked. The V gene's germline CDR1 is DFQATT and CDR2 SNEGSKA (reference sequence). The CDR3 runs to 15 residues. This CDR3 reads CSAIVPSGAKETQYF.

The V and J genes are TRBV6-5 and TRBJ1-2. The V gene's germline CDR1 is MNHEY and CDR2 SVGAGI. The CDR3 sequence is 14 residues long. The CDR3 sequence is CASTPGPANYGYTF.

The chain combines TRBV12-3 or TRBV12-4 with TRBJ2-2; TCRdb's D call of TRBD1 is untestable without DNA. The CDR3 has 18 residues. CDR3 region: CASSPPRGGVGDTGELFF.

The chain uses TRBV20-1 and TRBJ2-2; TCRdb's D call of TRBD2 is untestable without DNA. Germline-derived CDR1 and CDR2 are DFQATT and SNEGSKA (reference sequence). This CDR3 spans 18 amino acids. The CDR3 is CSARDLSSGRSNTGELFF.

V gene TRBV4-1 combines with J gene TRBJ2-7; the TCRdb call, TRBD1, lacks DNA for checking. Germline V lookup: CDR1 MGHRA, CDR2 YSYEKL. The CDR3 loop spans 15 amino acids. CDR3 region: CASSQVAGTRTEQYF.

The chain joins TRBV6-5 to TRBJ2-2; TCRdb calls TRBD2, which cannot be checked without DNA. CDR1 is MNHEY, CDR2 SVGAGI, per germline. The CDR3 totals 15 residues. Here the CDR3 reads CASSYTGLNTGELFF.

The rearrangement joins TRBV29-1 to TRBJ1-1; with no DNA, the TCRdb D assignment of TRBD1 cannot be verified. CDR1 is SQVTM, CDR2 ANQGSEA, per germline. This CDR3 spans 13 amino acids. The CDR3 loop is CSVPDSLDTEAFF.

The CDR3: CASSQGTGSYEQYF. The V call is TRBV3-1, the J call TRBJ2-7; the TCRdb call, TRBD1, lacks DNA for checking. The CDR3 totals 14 residues. Germline CDR1 reads LGHDT; CDR2 reads YNNKEL (reference sequence).

The chain combines TRBV3-1 with TRBJ2-1. The CDR3 has 15 residues. Looked up from germline, CDR1 is LGHDT and CDR2 is YNNKEL (reference sequence). CDR3 in amino acids: CASSQGVWAYNEQFF.

The genes are TRBV5-1 and TRBJ2-3. The CDR3 contains 14 residues. Germline V gene sequence: CDR1 SGHRS, CDR2 YFSETQ. Here the CDR3 reads CASSNAHLTDTQYF.

V and J are TRBV12-3 or TRBV12-4 and TRBJ2-1; TCRdb's D gene call, TRBD2, goes unchecked for lack of DNA. The CDR3 loop spans 14 amino acids. The CDR3 spells CASGPSGFHNEQFF.

The gene calls are TRBV7-9 and TRBJ2-3; TCRdb reports TRBD2, a call that lacks DNA to check it against. Germline loops: CDR1 SEHNR, CDR2 FQNEAQ (reference sequence). The length of the CDR3 is 15 residues. This chain's CDR3 is CASSRTSGTIDTQYF. Drawing the rest from reference TRBV7-9 and TRBJ2-3, the complete variable domain is DTGVSQNPRHKITKRGQNVTFRCDPISEHNRLYWYRQTLGQGPEFLTYFQNEAQLEKSRLLSDRFSAERPKGSFSTLEIQRTEQGDSAMYLCASSRTSGTIDTQYFGPGTRLTVL.

The chain links TRBV20-1 to TRBJ2-3; the TRBD2 assignment by TCRdb is unverifiable without DNA. The CDR3 runs 15 residues. Germline V lookup: CDR1 DFQATT, CDR2 SNEGSKA (reference sequence). This CDR3 is CSARSAGGPADTQYF.

This rearrangement joins TRBV29-1 to TRBJ2-1; the D call of TRBD1 rests on TCRdb alone, since no DNA is present to check it. Germline-derived CDR1 and CDR2 are SQVTM and ANQGSEA. CDR3 length: 15 residues. The CDR3 sequence: CSVEFVDRGADEQFF.

The rearrangement joins TRBV2 to TRBJ2-5; TCRdb's D call of TRBD2 is untestable without DNA. Germline V CDR1 and CDR2: SNHLY, FYNNEI. The CDR3 is 17 amino acids. The CDR3: CASSPLPLAGAKETQYF.

The chain has TRBV29-1 and TRBJ1-5. CDR1 is SQVTM and CDR2 is ANQGSEA in the germline V gene. CDR3 size: 13 residues. The chain's CDR3 is CSVLVSDNQPQHF.

The chain is built from TRBV5-1 and TRBJ2-1; TCRdb gives TRBD2 as the D gene, but with no DNA this cannot be confirmed. The germline V gene has CDR1 SGHRS and CDR2 YFSETQ. This CDR3 has 18 residues. CDR3 amino acids: CASSGNSPGTTYPNEQFF.

The chain recombines TRBV5-1 with TRBJ1-1; TCRdb designates TRBD1, a call that cannot be tested without DNA. The germline gives CDR1 SGHRS, CDR2 YFSETQ. The CDR3 covers 13 residues. The CDR3: CASSRGSNTEAFF.

The chain has TRBV7-8 and TRBJ2-2; TCRdb selects TRBD1, and the lack of DNA leaves this call unchecked. The germline V gene encodes CDR1 SGHVS and CDR2 FQNEAQ. The CDR3 contains 16 residues. The CDR3 loop reads CASSPWGQSNTGELFF. The full variable domain, completed using reference TRBV7-8 and TRBJ2-2, is GAGVSQSPRYKVAKRGQDVALRCDPISGHVSLFWYQQALGQGPEFLTYFQNEAQLDKSGLPSDRFFAERPEGSVSTLKIQRTQQEDSAVYLCASSPWGQSNTGELFFGEGSRLTVL.

The chain uses TRBV28 and TRBJ1-1; TCRdb's D gene call, TRBD1, goes unchecked for lack of DNA. Germline CDR1 reads MDHEN; CDR2 reads SYDVKM. The CDR3 is 14 residues long. The CDR3 reads CASSTGPRNTEAFF.

The CDR3 is CRPDLHPGEKLFF. The chain combines TRBV29-1 with TRBJ1-4. This CDR3 is 13 amino acids long. From germline, CDR1 is SQVTM and CDR2 ANQGSEA.

The rearrangement uses TRBV11-2 and TRBJ2-2; checking the TCRdb D call of TRBD2 is not possible without DNA. There are 15 residues in the CDR3. Germline V gene sequence: CDR1 SGHAT, CDR2 FQNNGV. This chain's CDR3 is CAILVGGRGTGELFF.

V and J are TRBV5-4 and TRBJ2-1; TCRdb outputs TRBD2, but without DNA this stays unchecked. Germline V gene lookup returns CDR1 SGHNT and CDR2 YYREEE (reference sequence). This CDR3 has 14 residues. CDR3 residues: CASSLARGGDEQFF.

The CDR3 reads CASSQPQGTLSTDTQYF. The chain recombines TRBV3-1 with TRBJ2-3; TCRdb names TRBD2, which stays unverified in the absence of DNA. CDR1 is LGHDT and CDR2 is YNNKEL in the germline V gene (reference sequence). The CDR3 runs to 17 residues.

The rearrangement uses TRBV12-3 or TRBV12-4 and TRBJ1-6. The CDR3 contains 15 residues. The CDR3 here is CASSLAGRVNSPLHF.